Listed below are T cell receptor beta chains from one sample, sequenced in a study of early T cells in non-severe SARS-CoV-2 infection. One entry per CDR3 protein, called by TCRdb with MiXCR from the 5' RACE reads. The sample has roughly 42,000 distinct CDR3 sequences, 12% seen once. The sequenced sample consisted of whole blood. These TCRs come from an adult who was a healthcare worker with PCR-confirmed SARS-CoV-2 infection or an uninfected control (not recorded which). CDR3s include the opening cysteine and the closing phenylalanine or tryptophan. D genes are given only for firm matches. The listing skips clone size in some rows; elsewhere it reads once, few, many or a size class.

clone_size j_call v_call d_call cdr3_aa cdr3_nt
few TRBJ2-1 TRBV7-2 NA CASSLTAAQGNEQFF TGTGCCAGCAGCTTAACGGCGGCCCAGGGAAATGAGCAGTTCTTC
medium-sized TRBJ1-1 TRBV6-5 NA CASSYWGAEAFF TGTGCCAGCAGTTACTGGGGGGCTGAAGCTTTCTTT
few TRBJ2-5 TRBV3-1 NA CASSQGDIPRETQYF TGTGCCAGCAGCCAAGGCGACATTCCACGGGAGACCCAGTACTTC
few TRBJ2-7 TRBV6-5 NA CASSYSRVQGGARSYEQYF TGTGCCAGCAGTTACTCGCGGGTTCAGGGGGGGGCAAGGAGCTACGAGCAGTACTTC
NA TRBJ1-1 TRBV7-9 NA CASSPGYTEAFF TGTGCCAGCAGCCCCGGATACACTGAAGCTTTCTTT
few TRBJ1-5 TRBV29-1 NA CSVEGGNNQPQHF TGCAGCGTTGAAGGGGGGAACAATCAGCCCCAGCATTTT
NA TRBJ2-3 TRBV29-1 NA CSVDEGPDTQYF TGCAGCGTTGATGAGGGTCCAGATACGCAGTATTTT
NA TRBJ2-3 TRBV29-1 NA CSVEDRVTDTQYF TGCAGCGTTGAAGACAGGGTCACAGATACGCAGTATTTT
few TRBJ2-5 TRBV4-1 TRBD1 CASSQEQGAGRETQYF TGCGCCAGCAGCCAAGAACAGGGGGCGGGCCGAGAGACCCAGTACTTC
NA TRBJ2-1 TRBV6-5 TRBD2 CASSYSWGGPYNEQLF TGTGCCAGCAGTTACTCCTGGGGGGGTCCTTACAATGAGCAGCTCTTC
NA TRBJ2-1 TRBV6-2/TRBV6-3 TRBD2 CASTASGTSYNEQFF TGTGCCAGCACGGCTAGCGGGACTTCCTACAATGAGCAGTTCTTC
many TRBJ1-2 TRBV18 NA CASSPPAGSSNYGYTF TGTGCCAGCTCACCACCGGCTGGCAGTTCTAACTATGGCTACACCTTC
NA TRBJ1-4 TRBV12-3/TRBV12-4 TRBD1 CASSSPDRVNEKLFF TGTGCCAGCAGTTCTCCGGACAGGGTCAATGAAAAACTGTTTTTT
NA TRBJ2-5 TRBV6-1 TRBD1 CASSRAGGRQETQYF TGTGCCAGCAGTAGGGCAGGGGGTAGGCAAGAGACCCAGTACTTC
many TRBJ1-3 TRBV5-1 NA CASSLDWNSGNTIYF TGCGCCAGCAGCTTGGACTGGAACTCTGGAAACACCATATATTTT
few TRBJ1-2 TRBV20-1 NA CSARGDGGYTF TGCAGTGCTAGAGGAGACGGTGGCTACACCTTC
NA TRBJ2-7 TRBV18 NA CASSPPRLLDEQYF TGTGCCAGCTCACCTCCGAGACTCCTAGACGAGCAGTACTTC
few TRBJ2-7 TRBV27 TRBD2 CASSRQREGQVGEQYF TGTGCCAGCAGTCGACAGCGGGAGGGCCAAGTAGGGGAGCAGTACTTC
many TRBJ1-5 TRBV5-6 NA CASSLSTDQPQHF TGTGCCAGCAGCTTGTCGACAGATCAGCCCCAGCATTTT
many TRBJ2-1 TRBV11-2 TRBD2 CASSFQTSGGYNEQFF TGTGCCAGCAGCTTTCAGACTAGCGGGGGTTACAATGAGCAGTTCTTC
many TRBJ1-6 TRBV25-1 NA CASSESEGLSYNSPLHF TGTGCCAGCAGTGAATCTGAGGGACTCTCCTATAATTCACCCCTCCACTTT
few TRBJ1-1 TRBV5-5 NA CASSVLANTEAFF TGTGCCAGCAGCGTCCTCGCGAACACTGAAGCTTTCTTT
many TRBJ2-2 TRBV18 NA CASSPWGTGELFF TGTGCCAGCTCACCTTGGGGAACCGGGGAGCTGTTTTTT
many TRBJ2-7 TRBV2 NA CASRSIPSDEQYF TGTGCCAGCAGGTCAATCCCGAGCGACGAGCAGTACTTC
NA TRBJ2-1 TRBV29-1 NA CSVVLRALGNEQFF TGCAGCGTTGTGCTGAGGGCCCTCGGCAATGAGCAGTTCTTC
many TRBJ2-1 TRBV6-6 TRBD2 CASSPPLAINNEQFF TGTGCCAGCAGCCCGCCACTAGCGATAAACAATGAGCAGTTCTTC
few TRBJ2-3 TRBV7-2 NA CASSPLDTQYF TGTGCCAGCAGCCCCCTGGATACGCAGTATTTT
NA TRBJ2-1 TRBV6-4 NA CASSDGSYNEQFF TGTGCCAGCAGTGACGGTTCCTACAATGAGCAGTTCTTC
few TRBJ1-1 TRBV7-9 NA CASSFPGGELAFF TGTGCCAGCAGCTTCCCCGGCGGAGAGCTAGCTTTCTTT
few TRBJ2-5 TRBV28 NA CASRAGDETQYF TGTGCCAGCAGGGCCGGGGACGAGACCCAGTACTTC
many TRBJ2-7 TRBV29-1 NA CSAVSSFGTKVYEQYF TGCAGCGCCGTCTCGTCCTTCGGGACAAAGGTCTACGAGCAGTACTTC
few TRBJ1-6 TRBV7-2 TRBD1 CASSPFSGTGGAQDYNSPLHF TGTGCCAGCAGCCCATTTTCGGGGACAGGGGGCGCGCAGGACTATAATTCACCCCTCCACTTT